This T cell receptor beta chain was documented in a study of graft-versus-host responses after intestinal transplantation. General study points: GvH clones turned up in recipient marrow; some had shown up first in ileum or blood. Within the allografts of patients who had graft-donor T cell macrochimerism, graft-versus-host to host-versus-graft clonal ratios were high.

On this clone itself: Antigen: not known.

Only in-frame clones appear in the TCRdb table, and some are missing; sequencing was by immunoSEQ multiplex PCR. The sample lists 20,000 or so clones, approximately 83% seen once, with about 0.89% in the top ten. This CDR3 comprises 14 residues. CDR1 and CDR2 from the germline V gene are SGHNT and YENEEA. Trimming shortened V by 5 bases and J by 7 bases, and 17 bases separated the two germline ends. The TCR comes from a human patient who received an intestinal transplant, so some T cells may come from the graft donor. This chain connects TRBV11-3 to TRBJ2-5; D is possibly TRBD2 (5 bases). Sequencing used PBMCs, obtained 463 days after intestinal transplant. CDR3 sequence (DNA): TGTGCCAGCAGCCGGGGTATGGGTGCAGGGACCCAGTACTTC. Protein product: CASSRGMGAGTQYF.